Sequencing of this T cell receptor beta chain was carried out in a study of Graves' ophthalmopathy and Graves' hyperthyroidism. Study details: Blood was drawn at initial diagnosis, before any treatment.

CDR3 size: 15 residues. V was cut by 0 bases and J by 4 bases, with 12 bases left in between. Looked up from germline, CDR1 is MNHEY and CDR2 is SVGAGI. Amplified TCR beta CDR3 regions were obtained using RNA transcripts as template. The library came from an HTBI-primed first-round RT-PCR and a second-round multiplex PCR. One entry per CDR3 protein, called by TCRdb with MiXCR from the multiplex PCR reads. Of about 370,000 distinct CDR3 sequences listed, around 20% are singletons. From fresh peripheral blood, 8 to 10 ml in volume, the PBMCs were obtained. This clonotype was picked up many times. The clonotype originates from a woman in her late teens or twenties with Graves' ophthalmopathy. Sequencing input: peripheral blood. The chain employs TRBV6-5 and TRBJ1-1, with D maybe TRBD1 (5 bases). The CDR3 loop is CASSYSRAGSTEAFF. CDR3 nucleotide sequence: TGTGCCAGCAGTTACTCGAGGGCAGGGAGCACTGAAGCTTTCTTT.